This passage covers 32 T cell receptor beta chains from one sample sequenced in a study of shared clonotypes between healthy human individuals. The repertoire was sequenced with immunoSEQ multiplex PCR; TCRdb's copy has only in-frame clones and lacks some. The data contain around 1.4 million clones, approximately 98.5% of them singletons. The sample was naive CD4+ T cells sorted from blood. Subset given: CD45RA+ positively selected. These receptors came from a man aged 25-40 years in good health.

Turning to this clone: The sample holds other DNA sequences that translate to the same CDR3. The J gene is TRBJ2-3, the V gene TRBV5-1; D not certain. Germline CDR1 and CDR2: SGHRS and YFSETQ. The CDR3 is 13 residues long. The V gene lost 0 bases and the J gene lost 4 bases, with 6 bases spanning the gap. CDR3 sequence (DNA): TGCGCCAGCAGCTTGGTGTTGGCAGATACGCAGTATTTT. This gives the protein CASSLVLADTQYF.

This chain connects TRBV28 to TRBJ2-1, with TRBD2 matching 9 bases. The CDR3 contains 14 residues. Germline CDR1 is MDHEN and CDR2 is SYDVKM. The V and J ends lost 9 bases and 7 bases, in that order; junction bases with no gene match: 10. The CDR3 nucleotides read TGTGCCAGTAGAGGACTAGCGAGACGGAATGAGCAGTTCTTC. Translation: CASRGLARRNEQFF.

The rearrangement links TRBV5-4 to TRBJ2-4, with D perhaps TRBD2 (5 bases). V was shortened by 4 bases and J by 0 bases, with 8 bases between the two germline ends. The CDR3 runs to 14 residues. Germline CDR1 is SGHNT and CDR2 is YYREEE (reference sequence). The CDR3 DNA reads TGTGCCAGCAGCCCCGGACTAGCCAAAAACATTCAGTACTTC. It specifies CASSPGLAKNIQYF.

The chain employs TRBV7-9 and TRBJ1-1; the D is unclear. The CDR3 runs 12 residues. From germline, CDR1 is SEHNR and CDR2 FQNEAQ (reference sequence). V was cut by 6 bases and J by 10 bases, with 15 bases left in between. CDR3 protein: CASSLGPEGAFF. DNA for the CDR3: TGTGCCAGCAGTCTTGGGCCCGAGGGAGCTTTCTTT.

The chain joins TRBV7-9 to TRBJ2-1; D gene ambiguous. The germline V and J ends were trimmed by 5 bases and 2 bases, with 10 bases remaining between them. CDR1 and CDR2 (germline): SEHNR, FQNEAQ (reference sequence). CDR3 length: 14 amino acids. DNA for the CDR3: TGTGCCAGCAGCAACCCGGGCCCCTACAATGAGCAGTTCTTC. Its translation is CASSNPGPYNEQFF.

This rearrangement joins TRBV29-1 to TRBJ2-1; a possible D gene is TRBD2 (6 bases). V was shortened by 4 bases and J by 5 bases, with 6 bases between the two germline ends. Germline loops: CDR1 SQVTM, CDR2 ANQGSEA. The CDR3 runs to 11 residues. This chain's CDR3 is CSVAGDNEQFF. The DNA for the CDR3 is TGCAGCGTTGCGGGGGACAATGAGCAGTTCTTC.

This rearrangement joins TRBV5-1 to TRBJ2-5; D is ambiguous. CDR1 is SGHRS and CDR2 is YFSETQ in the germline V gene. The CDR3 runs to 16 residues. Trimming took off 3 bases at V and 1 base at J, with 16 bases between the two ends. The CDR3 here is CASSSALRKPQETQYF. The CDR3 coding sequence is TGCGCCAGCAGCTCTGCTCTAAGGAAACCCCAAGAGACCCAGTACTTC.

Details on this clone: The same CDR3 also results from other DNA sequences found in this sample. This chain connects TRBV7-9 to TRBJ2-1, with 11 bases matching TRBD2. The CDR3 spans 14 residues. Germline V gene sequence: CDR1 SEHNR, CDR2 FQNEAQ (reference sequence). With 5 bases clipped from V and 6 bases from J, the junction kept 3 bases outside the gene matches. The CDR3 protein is CASSLGTSGNEQFF. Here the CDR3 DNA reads TGTGCCAGCAGCCTCGGGACTAGCGGCAATGAGCAGTTCTTC.

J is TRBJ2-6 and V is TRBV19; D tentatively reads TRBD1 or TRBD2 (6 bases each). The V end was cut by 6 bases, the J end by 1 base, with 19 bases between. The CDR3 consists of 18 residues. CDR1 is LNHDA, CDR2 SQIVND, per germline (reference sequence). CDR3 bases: TGTGCCAGTAGCCCCCCGGGACAAGGGAGGTCTGGGGCCAACGTCCTGACTTTC. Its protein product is CASSPPGQGRSGANVLTF. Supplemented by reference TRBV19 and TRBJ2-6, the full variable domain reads DGGITQSPKYLFRKEGQNVTLSCEQNLNHDAMYWYRQDPGQGLRLIYYSQIVNDFQKGDIAEGYSVSREKKESFPLTVTSAQKNPTAFYLCASSPPGQGRSGANVLTFGAGSRLTVL.

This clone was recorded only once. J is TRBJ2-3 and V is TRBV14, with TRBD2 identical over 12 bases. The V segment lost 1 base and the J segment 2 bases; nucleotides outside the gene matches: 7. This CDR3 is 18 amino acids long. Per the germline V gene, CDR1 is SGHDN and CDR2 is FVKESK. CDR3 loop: CASSQVRLAGGFTDTQYF. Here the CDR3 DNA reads TGTGCCAGCAGCCAAGTAAGGCTAGCGGGAGGGTTCACAGATACGCAGTATTTT.

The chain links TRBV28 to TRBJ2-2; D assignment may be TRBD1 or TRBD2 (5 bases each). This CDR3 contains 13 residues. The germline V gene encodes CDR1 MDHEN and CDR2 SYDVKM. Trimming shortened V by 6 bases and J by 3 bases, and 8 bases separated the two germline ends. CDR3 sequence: CASSGAYTGELFF. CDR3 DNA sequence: TGTGCCAGCAGCGGGGCCTACACCGGGGAGCTGTTTTTT.

The CDR3 bases are TGCGCCAGCAGTGAGTCGGGCAGGGGCACAGATACGCAGTATTTT. Encoded protein: CASSESGRGTDTQYF. The chain uses TRBV10-1 and TRBJ2-3; possible D gene TRBD1, 5 bases. The germline CDR1 and CDR2 sequences are WNHNN and SYGVQD (reference sequence). Trimming shortened V by 0 bases and J by 1 base, and 8 bases separated the two germline ends. There are 15 residues in the CDR3.

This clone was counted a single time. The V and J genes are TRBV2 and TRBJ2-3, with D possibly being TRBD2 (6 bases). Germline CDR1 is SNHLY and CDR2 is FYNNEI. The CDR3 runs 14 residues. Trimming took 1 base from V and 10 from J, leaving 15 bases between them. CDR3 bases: TGTGCCAGCAGTGAAGTCGGAGGGGCCGCCGCGCAGTATTTT. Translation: CASSEVGGAAAQYF.

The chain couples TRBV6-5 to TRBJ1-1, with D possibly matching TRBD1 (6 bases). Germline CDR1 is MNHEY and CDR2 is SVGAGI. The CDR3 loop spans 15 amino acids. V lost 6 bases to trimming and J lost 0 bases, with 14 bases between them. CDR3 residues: CASRPPGHLNTEAFF. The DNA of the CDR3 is TGTGCCAGCAGACCTCCGGGACACCTGAACACTGAAGCTTTCTTT.

CDR3: CASSVEGQNGYTF. In DNA, the CDR3 is TGTGCCAGCAGCGTAGAGGGGCAGAATGGCTACACCTTC. This chain connects TRBV7-9 to TRBJ1-2; TRBD1 is a possible D gene (5 bases). Germline lookup yields CDR1 SEHNR and CDR2 FQNEAQ (reference sequence). V lost 5 bases and J 6 bases, leaving 13 bases between the germline ends. This CDR3 has 13 residues.

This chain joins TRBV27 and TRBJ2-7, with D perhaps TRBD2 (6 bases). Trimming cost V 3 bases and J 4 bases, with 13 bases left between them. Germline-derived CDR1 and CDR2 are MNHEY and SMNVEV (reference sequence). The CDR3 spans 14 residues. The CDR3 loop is CASSLVSGEYEQYF. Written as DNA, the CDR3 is TGTGCCAGCAGTTTGGTATCGGGGGAGTACGAGCAGTACTTC.

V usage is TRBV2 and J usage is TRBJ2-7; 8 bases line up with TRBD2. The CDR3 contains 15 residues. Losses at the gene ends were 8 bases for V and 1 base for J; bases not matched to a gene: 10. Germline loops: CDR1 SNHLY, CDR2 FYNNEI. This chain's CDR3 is CASVWGSGKSYEQYF. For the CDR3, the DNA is TGTGCCAGCGTCTGGGGTAGCGGGAAATCCTACGAGCAGTACTTC.

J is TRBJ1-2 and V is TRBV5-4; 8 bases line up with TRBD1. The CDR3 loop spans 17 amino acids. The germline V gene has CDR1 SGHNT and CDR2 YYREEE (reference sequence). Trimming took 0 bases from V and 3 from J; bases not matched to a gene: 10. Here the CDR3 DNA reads TGTGCCAGCAGCTTGGACCCTTGGCAGGGGGCGGACTATGGCTACACCTTC. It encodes CASSLDPWQGADYGYTF. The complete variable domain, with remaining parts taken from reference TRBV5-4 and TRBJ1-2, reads ETGVTQSPTHLIKTRGQQVTLRCSSQSGHNTVSWYQQALGQGPQFIFQYYREEENGRGNFPPRFSGLQFPNYSSELNVNALELDDSALYLCASSLDPWQGADYGYTFGSGTRLTVV.

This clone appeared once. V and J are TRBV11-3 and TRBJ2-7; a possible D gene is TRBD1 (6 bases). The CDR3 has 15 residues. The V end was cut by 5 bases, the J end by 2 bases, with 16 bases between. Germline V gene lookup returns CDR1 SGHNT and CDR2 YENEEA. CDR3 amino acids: CASSRASGTPYEQYF. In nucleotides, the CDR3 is TGTGCCAGCAGCCGGGCCTCCGGGACACCCTACGAGCAGTACTTC.

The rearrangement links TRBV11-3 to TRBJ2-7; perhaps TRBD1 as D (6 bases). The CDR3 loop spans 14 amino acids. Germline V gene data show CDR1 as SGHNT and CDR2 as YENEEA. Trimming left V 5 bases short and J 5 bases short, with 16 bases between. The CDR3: CASSRRAGDDEQYF. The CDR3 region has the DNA TGTGCCAGCAGCCGACGGGCAGGGGACGACGAGCAGTACTTC.

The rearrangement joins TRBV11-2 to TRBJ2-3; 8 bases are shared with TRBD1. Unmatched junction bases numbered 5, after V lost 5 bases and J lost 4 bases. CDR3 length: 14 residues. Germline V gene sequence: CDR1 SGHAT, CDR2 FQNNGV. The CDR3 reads CASSATGGSDTQYF. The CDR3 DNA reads TGTGCCAGCAGCGCAACAGGGGGTTCAGATACGCAGTATTTT.

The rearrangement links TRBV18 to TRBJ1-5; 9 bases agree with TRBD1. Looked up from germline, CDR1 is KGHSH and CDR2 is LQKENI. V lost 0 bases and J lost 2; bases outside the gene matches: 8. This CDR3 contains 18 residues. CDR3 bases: TGTGCCAGCTCACCACCCCAACAGGGGGCCTTGGGCAATCAGCCCCAGCATTTT. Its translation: CASSPPQQGALGNQPQHF.

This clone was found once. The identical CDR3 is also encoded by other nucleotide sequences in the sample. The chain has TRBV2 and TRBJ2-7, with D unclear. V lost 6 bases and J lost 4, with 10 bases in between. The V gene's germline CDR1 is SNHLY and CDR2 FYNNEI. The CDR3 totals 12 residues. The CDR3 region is CASSPTSYEQYF. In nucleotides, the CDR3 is TGTGCCAGCAGCCCTACGAGTTACGAGCAGTACTTC.

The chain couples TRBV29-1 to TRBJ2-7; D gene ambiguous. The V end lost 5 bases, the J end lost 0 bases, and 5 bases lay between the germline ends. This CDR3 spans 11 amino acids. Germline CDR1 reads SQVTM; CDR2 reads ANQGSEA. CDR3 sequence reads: CSVLSSYEQYF. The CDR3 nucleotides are TGCAGCGTTCTCAGCTCCTACGAGCAGTACTTC.

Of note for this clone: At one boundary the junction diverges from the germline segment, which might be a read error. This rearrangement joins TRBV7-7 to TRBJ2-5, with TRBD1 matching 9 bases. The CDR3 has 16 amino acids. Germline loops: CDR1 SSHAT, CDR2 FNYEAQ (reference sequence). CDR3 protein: CASSLARQGVGETQYF. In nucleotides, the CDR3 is TGTGCTAGCAGCTTAGCACGACAGGGGGTGGGGGAGACCCAGTACTTC.

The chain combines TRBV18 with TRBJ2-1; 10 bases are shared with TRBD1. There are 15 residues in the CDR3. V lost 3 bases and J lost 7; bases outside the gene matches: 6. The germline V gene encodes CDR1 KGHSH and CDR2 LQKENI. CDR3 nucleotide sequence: TGTGCCAGCTCACCCTCGGACAGGGGGTGGAATGAGCAGTTCTTC. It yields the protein CASSPSDRGWNEQFF.

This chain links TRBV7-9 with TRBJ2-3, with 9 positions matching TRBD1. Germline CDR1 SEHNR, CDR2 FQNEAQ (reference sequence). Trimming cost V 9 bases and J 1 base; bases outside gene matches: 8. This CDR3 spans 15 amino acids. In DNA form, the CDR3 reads TGTGCCAGTTCCCGGGACAGGGAGGGCACAGATACGCAGTATTTT. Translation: CASSRDREGTDTQYF.

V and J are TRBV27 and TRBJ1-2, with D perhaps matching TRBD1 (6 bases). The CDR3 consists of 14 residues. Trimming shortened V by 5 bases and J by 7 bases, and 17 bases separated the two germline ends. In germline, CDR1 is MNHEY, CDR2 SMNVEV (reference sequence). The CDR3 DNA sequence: TGTGCCAGCAGTCACCTACAGGGCCTATTTGGCTACACCTTC. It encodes CASSHLQGLFGYTF.

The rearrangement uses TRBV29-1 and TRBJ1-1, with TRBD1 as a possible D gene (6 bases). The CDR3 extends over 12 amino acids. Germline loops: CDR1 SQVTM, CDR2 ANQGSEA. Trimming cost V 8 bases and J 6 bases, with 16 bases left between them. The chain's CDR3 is CSLHRDDPEAFF. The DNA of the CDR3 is TGCAGCCTACACAGGGATGATCCTGAAGCTTTCTTT.

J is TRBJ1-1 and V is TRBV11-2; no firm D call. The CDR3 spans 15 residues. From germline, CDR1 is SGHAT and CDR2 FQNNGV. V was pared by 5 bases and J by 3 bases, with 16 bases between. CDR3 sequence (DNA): TGTGCCAGCAGCCCCTTATTAGGGAGGGACACTGAAGCTTTCTTT. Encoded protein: CASSPLLGRDTEAFF.

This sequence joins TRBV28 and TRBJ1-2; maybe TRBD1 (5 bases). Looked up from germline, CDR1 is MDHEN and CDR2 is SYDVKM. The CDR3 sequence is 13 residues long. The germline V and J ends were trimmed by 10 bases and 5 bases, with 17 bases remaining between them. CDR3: CATTLTATYGYTF. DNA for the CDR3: TGTGCCACCACTTTGACAGCCACATATGGCTACACCTTC.

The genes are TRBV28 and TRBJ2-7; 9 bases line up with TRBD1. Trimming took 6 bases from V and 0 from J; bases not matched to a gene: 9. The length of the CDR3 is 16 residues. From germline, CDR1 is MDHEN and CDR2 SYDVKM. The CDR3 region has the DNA TGTGCCAGCAGCCCTTGGGACAGGGTAAGCTCCTACGAGCAGTACTTC. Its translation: CASSPWDRVSSYEQYF.